Listed below are T cell receptor beta chains from one sample, sequenced in a study of control samples from healthy donors and cancer patients. TCRdb's table, derived via immunoSEQ multiplex PCR, lists solely in-frame clones and lacks some. This sample has 100,000 to 150,000 clones, with 92% found just once. The source material was PBMCs. These TCRs come from an elderly man with head and neck cancer. CDR3s include the opening cysteine and the closing phenylalanine or tryptophan. A D gene is named only where the DNA matches it firmly.

v_call	j_call	d_call	cdr3_aa
TRBV3-1/TRBV3-2	TRBJ1-5	.	CASSLPILPGSNQPQHF
TRBV29-1	TRBJ1-4	.	CSTRTGGGEKLFF
TRBV30	TRBJ1-1	.	CAWSGTGEAFF
TRBV5-1	TRBJ1-1	TRBD1	CASSSQGAGTEAFF
TRBV10-2	TRBJ1-1	.	CASNYDWTDRQNTEAFF
TRBV7-9	TRBJ2-5	TRBD1	CASSKIPDRQETQYF
TRBV27	TRBJ1-4	TRBD1	CASSSYRGSGEKLFF
TRBV7-2	TRBJ1-2	TRBD1	CASSFTGGYYGYTF
TRBV6-4	TRBJ2-3	.	CASRRTALGTQYF
TRBV10-2	TRBJ2-5	TRBD2	CASRTSGSIGETQYF
TRBV5-1	TRBJ1-2	.	CASSLRSSDGYTF
TRBV6-5	TRBJ1-1	.	CASVSAIMNTEAFF
TRBV19	TRBJ1-4	.	CASSPTQGFNEKLFF
TRBV6-1	TRBJ1-6	.	CASSENRRYNSPLHF
TRBV11-2	TRBJ1-1	.	CASSSYRGSEAFF
TRBV19	TRBJ1-4	TRBD1	CASSDHQTGRGEKLFF
TRBV7-9	TRBJ2-1	TRBD2	CASSLSSGRHHNEQFF
TRBV6-4	TRBJ2-2	.	CASRPGQNTGELFF
TRBV3-1/TRBV3-2	TRBJ1-1	.	CASSQVGRMNTEAFF
TRBV6-5	TRBJ2-3	.	CASSYDGGGTDTQYF
TRBV11-2	TRBJ2-2	.	CASSLPGAGGELFF
TRBV5-1	TRBJ2-7	.	CASRTPGTYEQYF
TRBV18	TRBJ2-3	.	CASSPQRRAQDTQYF
TRBV14	TRBJ1-2	TRBD1	CASSQGGGRIYGYTF
TRBV5-1	TRBJ2-2	.	CASSFAGPNTGELFF
TRBV5-1	TRBJ2-2	TRBD1	CASSRDRATGELFF
TRBV19	TRBJ2-7	TRBD2	CASSKLAASTYEQYF
TRBV2	TRBJ1-1	.	CASSEPAGQTEAFF
TRBV4-3	TRBJ1-2	.	CASSQGRVGLANYGYTF
TRBV12-3/TRBV12-4	TRBJ1-1	.	CASSLPVGGAFF
TRBV5-1	TRBJ2-3	TRBD1	CASSSRQGALAVLGPDTQYF
TRBV25-1	TRBJ1-5	.	CASSAPGGYQPQHF
TRBV15	TRBJ1-5	.	CATSRDGQNSNQPQHF
TRBV12-5	TRBJ1-1	.	CASGLVYSARGSATEAFF
TRBV19	TRBJ1-2	.	CASSIRGGYTF
TRBV5-1	TRBJ2-5	TRBD2	CASSRSGGQETQYF
TRBV9	TRBJ2-7	.	CASSVGGPNYEQYF
TRBV29-1	TRBJ2-5	.	CSVAVARGETQYF
TRBV16	TRBJ1-6	.	CASSPREDINSPLHF
TRBV12-3/TRBV12-4	TRBJ2-5	.	CASSLAYETQYF
TRBV5-1	TRBJ1-1	TRBD1	CASSGTAEAFF
TRBV23-1	TRBJ1-4	TRBD1	CASSQRSQGYEKLFF
TRBV15	TRBJ1-1	TRBD1	CATSRFQGAVNTEAFF
TRBV23-1	TRBJ1-1	.	CASSQSGWHPSRNTEAFF
TRBV10-3	TRBJ2-1	TRBD2	CAISSGTSVHEQFF
TRBV29-1	TRBJ2-5	TRBD2	CSLRTSGSGETQYF
TRBV18	TRBJ2-3	.	CASSSTSDTQYF
TRBV30	TRBJ2-1	TRBD2	CAWSGDSGEYNEQFF
TRBV2	TRBJ2-1	.	CASRRNLGQSNEQFF
TRBV12-2	TRBJ1-1	.	CASRPGLDGAFF
TRBV9	TRBJ1-5	TRBD1	CASSLHGTENQPQHF
TRBV7-2	TRBJ1-4	.	CASSLEGAGRLPEKLFF
TRBV19	TRBJ1-1	.	CASSMVGGTEAFF
TRBV4-3	TRBJ2-5	TRBD1	CASSRTGGEETQYF
TRBV5-4	TRBJ2-7	TRBD2	CASSFGLAGNYEQYF
TRBV5-4	TRBJ2-4	.	CASSTPGLAKNIQYF
TRBV7-9	TRBJ2-2	.	CASIIAGALAGELFF
TRBV2	TRBJ2-7	.	CASSEQGSSYEQYF
TRBV5-1	TRBJ1-1	.	CASSTGRLNTEAFF